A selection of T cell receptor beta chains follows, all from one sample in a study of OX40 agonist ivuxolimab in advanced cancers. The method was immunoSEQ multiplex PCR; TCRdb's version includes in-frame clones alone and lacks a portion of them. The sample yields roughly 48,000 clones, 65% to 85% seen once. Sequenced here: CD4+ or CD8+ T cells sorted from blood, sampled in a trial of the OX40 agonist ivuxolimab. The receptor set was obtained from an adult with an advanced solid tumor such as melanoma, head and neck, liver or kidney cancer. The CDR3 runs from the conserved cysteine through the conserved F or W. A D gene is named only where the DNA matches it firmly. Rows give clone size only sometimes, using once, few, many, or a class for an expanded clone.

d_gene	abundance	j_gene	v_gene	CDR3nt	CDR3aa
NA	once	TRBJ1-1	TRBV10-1	TGCGCCAGCATTTTACTCGAGGAAAGGGGGGGGCGCAGGGACACTGAAGCTTTCTTT	CASILLEERGGRRDTEAFF
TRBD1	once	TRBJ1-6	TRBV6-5	TGTGCCAGCAGTGGCGACAGGGGAGACAATTCACCCCTCCACTTT	CASSGDRGDNSPLHF
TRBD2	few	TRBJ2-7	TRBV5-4	TGTGCCAGCAGCATCTCAGCGGGAGTTCTCTACGAGCAGTACTTC	CASSISAGVLYEQYF
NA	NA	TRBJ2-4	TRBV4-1	TGCGCCAGCAGCCAGGGGCTCGGACTCGGGGACATTCAGTACTTC	CASSQGLGLGDIQYF
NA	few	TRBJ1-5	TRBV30	TGTGCCTGGAGCGCTAGGGCCAATCAGCCCCAGCATTTT	CAWSARANQPQHF
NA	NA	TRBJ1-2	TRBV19	TGTGCCAGTAGTTACGGCAGAGAGGATGGCTACACCTTC	CASSYGREDGYTF
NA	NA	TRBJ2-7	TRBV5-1	TGCGCCGTAAGGGGGGGCGAGTACGAGCAGTACTTC	CAVRGGEYEQYF
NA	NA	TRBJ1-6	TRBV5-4	TGTGCCAGCAGCCAAGGCGCGGGTAATTCACCCCTCCACTTT	CASSQGAGNSPLHF
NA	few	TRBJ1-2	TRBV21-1	TGTGCCAGCAGCAAAGGGCGACAGACCTGCTATGGCTACACCTTC	CASSKGRQTCYGYTF
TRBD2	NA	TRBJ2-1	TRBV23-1	TGCGCCAGCAGTCACCCGGCGGGGGGGGACAAGTTCTTC	CASSHPAGGDKFF
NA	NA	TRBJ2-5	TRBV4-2	TGTGCCAGCAGCGCAGCAGACCAAGAGACCCAGTACTTC	CASSAADQETQYF
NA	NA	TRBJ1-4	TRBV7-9	TGTGCCAGCAGCTTAGGATACAGGACGTCAACTAATGAAAAACTGTTTTTT	CASSLGYRTSTNEKLFF
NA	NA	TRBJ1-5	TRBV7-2	TGTGCCAGCAGCTACAGGGCGGGAAGCAATCAGCCCCAGCATTTT	CASSYRAGSNQPQHF
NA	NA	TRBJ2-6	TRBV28	TGTGCCAGCAGTTTCTCTGGGGCCAACGTCCTGACTTTC	CASSFSGANVLTF
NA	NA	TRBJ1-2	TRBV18	TGTGCCAGCTCACTCTCAAGGGGTTCTAACTATGGCTACACCTTC	CASSLSRGSNYGYTF
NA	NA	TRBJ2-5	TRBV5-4	TGTGCCAGCAGCCCCAAGGGGGGGTTTAAGGAGACCCAGTACTTC	CASSPKGGFKETQYF
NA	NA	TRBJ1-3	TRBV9	TGTGCCAGCAGCATGTCAGGGGACGGAAACACCATATATTTT	CASSMSGDGNTIYF
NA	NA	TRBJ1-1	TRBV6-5	TGTGCCAGCAGAGCCTGGGGGACGAACACTGAAGCTTTCTTT	CASRAWGTNTEAFF
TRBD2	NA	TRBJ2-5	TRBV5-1	TGCGCCAGCAGCTCGGGACTAGGGGTCGAGACCCAGTACTTC	CASSSGLGVETQYF
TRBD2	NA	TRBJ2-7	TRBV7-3	TGTGCCAGCAGCTCTAGCGGGAGTTCGAGCGAGCAGTACTTC	CASSSSGSSSEQYF
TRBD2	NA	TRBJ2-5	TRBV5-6	TGTGCCAGCAGCTTGACTAGCGGGGGGGCCACCCAGTACTTC	CASSLTSGGATQYF
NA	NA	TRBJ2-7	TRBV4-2	TGTGCCAGCAGACCCACGGCGGGTCTTAACGAGCAGTACTTC	CASRPTAGLNEQYF
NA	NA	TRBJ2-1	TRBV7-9	TGTGCCAGCAGCTTAGCGACCCGCTACAATGAGCAGTTCTTC	CASSLATRYNEQFF
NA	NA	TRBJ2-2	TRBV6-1	TGTGCCAGCGCATCCCGGGGGTCGCTGTTTTTT	CASASRGSLFF
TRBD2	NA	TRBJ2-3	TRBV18	TGTGCCAGCTCACCACTCGCGACTAGCGGGAGGACAGATACGCAGTATTTT	CASSPLATSGRTDTQYF
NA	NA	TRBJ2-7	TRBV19	TGTGCCAGTAGTATTAGAGCCACCTACGAGCAGTACTTC	CASSIRATYEQYF
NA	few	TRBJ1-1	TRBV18	TGTGCCAGCTCACCAACCGGGGGGACTGAAGCTTTCTTT	CASSPTGGTEAFF
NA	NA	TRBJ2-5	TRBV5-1	TGCGCCAGCAGCTTGCCCAGATTTACAGGGTTAGGGGAGACCCAGTACTTC	CASSLPRFTGLGETQYF
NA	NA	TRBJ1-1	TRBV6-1	TGTGCCAGCAGTGAAATTGGGGGGGGTGAAGCTTTCTTT	CASSEIGGGEAFF
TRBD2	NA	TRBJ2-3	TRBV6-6	TGTGCCAGCAGGGCTAGCGGGGGGGCTGATACGCAGTATTTT	CASRASGGADTQYF
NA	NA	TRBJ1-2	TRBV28	TGTGCCAGCCGGGAACCTTCGGTCTATGGCTACACCTTC	CASREPSVYGYTF
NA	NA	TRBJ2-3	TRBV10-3	TGTGCCATCAGTGACCCGACCCTCGGAAGAGGGAGCGGTCGTGGAGATACGCAGTATTTT	CAISDPTLGRGSGRGDTQYF
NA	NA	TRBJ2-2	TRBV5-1	TGCGCCAGCAGCCCAACCGTCACAGCGGGCTCCACCGGGGAGCTGTTTTTT	CASSPTVTAGSTGELFF
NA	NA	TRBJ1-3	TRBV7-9	TGTGCCAGCAGCTTAGGTGGGAACACCATATATTTT	CASSLGGNTIYF
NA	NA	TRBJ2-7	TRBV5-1	TGCGCCAGCAGCGCTGATCTGGTCGGCGAGCAGTACTTC	CASSADLVGEQYF